Detailed here is one T cell receptor (beta chain). The sample belongs to a study of shared T cell receptors in the human thymus. Germline assignment: CDR1 MGHRA and CDR2 YSYEKL. The CDR3 has 15 amino acids. V gave up 6 bases and J gave up 2 bases; unmatched junction bases: 7. Generated by immunoSEQ multiplex PCR, the TCRdb table keeps only in-frame clones and is missing some. This table has hundreds of thousands of clones, around 87% appearing once. Another study also made use of these data, one on human thymus T cells. That report notes: Resections obtained during corrective heart surgery supplied the thymus tissue. Thymic and blood repertoires appeared to show biased V and J gene usage.

The V call is TRBV4-1, the J call TRBJ1-3; 7 bases are shared with TRBD1. The clonotype was recovered from a boy under two years old with a congenital heart defect. Source material: thymocytes. The CDR3 is CASSLNRGTGNTIYF. The CDR3 bases are TGCGCCAGCAGTCTTAACAGGGGAACTGGAAACACCATATATTTT.